This T cell receptor beta chain originates from a study of blood T cell repertoires in COVID-19. Across the study: Samples taken during acute and convalescent COVID-19 were collected in the United States, Italy and Spain. PBMCs, B-cell-depleted T cells, or T cells were the source of the cDNA or gDNA that made up the material.

The length of the CDR3 is 17 residues. CDR1 MNHNS and CDR2 SASEGT come from the germline V gene. V was pared by 3 bases and J by 1 base, with 16 bases between. Methods used by the authors: Reference gene primers were amplified, and this amplification served to estimate nucleated cell counts. Some clones are missing from TCRdb's copy, which holds only in-frame ones; the method was immunoSEQ multiplex PCR. Clonal size and the V and J genes are those of that table, whereas D and trimming came from the DNA. This table has about 130,000 clones, 86% appearing once. The clonotype comes from a human donor in a cohort sampled during active COVID-19. The chain employs TRBV6-1 and TRBJ2-1, with TRBD1 as a possible D gene (6 bases). What was sequenced was peripheral blood. CDR3 residues: CASSDYYRVRSYNEQFF. CDR3 bases: TGTGCCAGCAGTGATTATTACAGGGTAAGGTCCTACAATGAGCAGTTCTTC.